The rows below give T cell receptor beta chains drawn from one sample of a study of a mutant IDH1 vaccine in newly diagnosed glioma. No cognate antigen is known for these TCRs. Clones were sequenced by immunoSEQ multiplex PCR, and TCRdb holds only the in-frame ones, with some missing. The repertoire holds about 48,000 clones, 76% seen once, with roughly an eighth in the top ten. Sequenced here: PBMCs, sampled from a glioma patient whose treatment included an IDH1 peptide vaccine. These receptors were collected from a man in his forties with glioma. CDR3s include the opening cysteine and the closing phenylalanine or tryptophan. The order of the fields is D gene, CDR3 length, V gene, J gene, clone size, CDR3 protein. A D gene is named only where the DNA matches it firmly. Size is omitted from some rows. Given values are once, few, many or a class for expanded clones.

TRBD1,14,TRBV6-5,TRBJ2-1,.,CASGRTGSGNEQFF
.,12,TRBV29-1,TRBJ2-1,.,CSVDRELGEQFF
.,13,TRBV6-6,TRBJ2-7,.,CASSYGGYYEQYF
.,13,TRBV7-2,TRBJ1-1,.,CASRDYKGTEAFF
TRBD2,13,TRBV29-1,TRBJ2-4,once,CSVATSGENIQYF
.,15,TRBV29-1,TRBJ2-1,.,CSVELTRSPYNEQFF
TRBD1,15,TRBV6-5,TRBJ2-7,.,CASSTRDRGSYEQYF
.,15,TRBV11-3,TRBJ2-1,.,CASSEMGPPVNEQFF
.,14,TRBV5-4,TRBJ1-2,.,CASSLKGRDDGYTF
.,16,TRBV21-1,TRBJ2-5,.,CASMCGSGRRQETQYF
.,11,TRBV6-1,TRBJ1-2,.,CASRLNRDYTF
TRBD1,15,TRBV9,TRBJ2-1,.,CASSVGTGGYNEQFF
TRBD1,11,TRBV27,TRBJ1-2,.,CASTGGVGYTF
.,13,TRBV11-2,TRBJ1-2,.,CASSLTTLAGYTF
.,15,TRBV5-5,TRBJ2-1,.,CASSYQDGLYNEQFF
.,13,TRBV6-1,TRBJ1-1,.,CASSDGRSTEAFF
TRBD1,14,TRBV19,TRBJ1-2,once,CASSEQGANYGYTF
TRBD2,15,TRBV7-2,TRBJ2-3,.,CASSLTSGETDTQYF
.,14,TRBV7-2,TRBJ2-5,.,CASSGSGSPQTQYF
.,13,TRBV5-4,TRBJ1-3,once,CASSSGQGNTIYF
.,13,TRBV7-2,TRBJ1-1,.,CASSLAGNTEAFF
TRBD2,16,TRBV27,TRBJ2-3,.,CASSLMGLAETDTQYF
TRBD1,16,TRBV27,TRBJ2-7,.,CASSLLSGGDLYEQYF
TRBD1,17,TRBV19,TRBJ1-5,.,CASSIGMGQGFNQPQHF
.,13,TRBV5-1,TRBJ2-2,.,CASSWTVDGELFF
.,15,TRBV15,TRBJ1-4,once,CATSRDRQVNEKLFF
.,13,TRBV15,TRBJ1-5,few,CATSFTGRQPQHF
.,10,TRBV7-9,TRBJ1-1,.,CASSYTEAFF
TRBD1,15,TRBV6-1,TRBJ1-5,.,CASSGNRGGNQPQHF
TRBD1,16,TRBV9,TRBJ1-5,.,CASSVRRQGACQPQHF
.,13,TRBV7-6,TRBJ2-3,.,CASSPGGTDTQYF
.,12,TRBV27,TRBJ2-7,few,CASRPGGSEQYF
.,12,TRBV19,TRBJ1-2,.,CASSMTHSGYTF
TRBD1,15,TRBV27,TRBJ2-5,once,CASSPGRGRVETQYF
TRBD2,17,TRBV11-2,TRBJ2-1,.,CASSFRQGLAGLNEQFF
.,17,TRBV6-1,TRBJ2-3,.,CASSGSWMGHSPDTQYF
TRBD1,14,TRBV18,TRBJ2-7,.,CASSRGQGQSEQYF
.,14,TRBV25-1,TRBJ1-1,few,CASRTTGPNTEAFF
TRBD1,20,TRBV4-1,TRBJ1-2,.,CASSLSPPGQGAVANYGYTF
.,15,TRBV5-1,TRBJ1-1,.,CASSLVGARDTEAFF